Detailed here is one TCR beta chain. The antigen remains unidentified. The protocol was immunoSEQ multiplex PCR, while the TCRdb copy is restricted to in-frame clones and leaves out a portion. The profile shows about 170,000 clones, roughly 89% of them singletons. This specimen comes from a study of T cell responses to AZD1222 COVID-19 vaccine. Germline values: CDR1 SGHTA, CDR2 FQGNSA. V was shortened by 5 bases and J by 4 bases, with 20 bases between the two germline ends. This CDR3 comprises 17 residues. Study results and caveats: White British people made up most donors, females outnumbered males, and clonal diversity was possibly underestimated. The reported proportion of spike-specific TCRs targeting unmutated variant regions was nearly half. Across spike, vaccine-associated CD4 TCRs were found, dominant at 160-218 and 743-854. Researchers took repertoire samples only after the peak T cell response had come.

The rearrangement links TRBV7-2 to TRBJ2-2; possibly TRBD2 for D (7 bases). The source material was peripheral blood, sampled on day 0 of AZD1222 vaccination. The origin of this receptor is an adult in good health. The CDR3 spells CASSQPWGGALTGELFF. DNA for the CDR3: TGTGCCAGCAGCCAACCTTGGGGGGGGGCTCTCACCGGGGAGCTGTTTTTT.